One T cell receptor (beta chain) is described in this entry. Its cognate antigen is unknown. The source of the sample is a study of cytomegalovirus exposure and HLA in healthy donors. As for the study in general: Of the donors genotyped, approximately 400 in all, 75% to 85% fell in the Caucasian-associated ancestry cluster.

This PCR relied on a set of 60 Vbeta primers and 13 Jbeta primers. Method: immunoSEQ multiplex PCR; TCRdb's copy keeps in-frame clones and lacks some. The data show around 150,000 clones, with approximately 83% seen just once and around 2% held by the top ten. Study-level results: As a later analysis revealed, the rate of TCR association differed by HLA locus, with DRB1 most and HLA-C fewest. It was reportedly the case that the classifier diagnosed cytomegalovirus status with high specificity and sensitivity. Association of under 20,000 TCR beta sequences with HLA alleles was found at 0.05 false discovery rate in a later analysis.

V shed 6 bases and J shed 9 bases, with 12 bases lying between them. This CDR3 is 12 amino acids long. Germline CDR1 reads MDHEN; CDR2 reads SYDVKM. Sequenced material: PBMCs. The chain combines TRBV28 with TRBJ2-1, with a tentative D call TRBD1 (5 bases). The source of this sequence is a woman aged 40 to 49 in good health and CMV-seronegative. The CDR3 nucleotides are TGTGCCAGCAGGGGCCCCCAGGGTGAGCAGTTCTTC. This sequence encodes CASRGPQGEQFF.